This entry is about one T cell receptor beta chain. Per the original data handling: Scientists estimated how many nucleated cells there were by amplifying reference gene primers. The protocol was immunoSEQ multiplex PCR, while the TCRdb copy is restricted to in-frame clones and leaves out a portion. D and trimming were read from the DNA, whereas the V and J calls and clone size are those reported in that table. The sample has 150,000 to 200,000 clones, around 75% seen once. The sample belongs to a study of blood T cell repertoires in COVID-19. The wider study: Whether acute or convalescent, the COVID-19 samples came from the United States, Italy and Spain. From T cells, B-cell-depleted T cells, or PBMCs came the material, which was cDNA or gDNA.

CDR1 is LGHDT, CDR2 YNNKEL, per germline (reference sequence). This CDR3 has 16 residues. Trimming took 0 bases from V and 4 from J, leaving 16 bases between them. Sample: peripheral blood. This TCR came from an elderly woman with acute or convalescent COVID-19. This sequence joins TRBV3-1 (or the pseudogene TRBV3-2) and TRBJ2-7; weak D call: TRBD2 (6 bases). In DNA form, the CDR3 reads TGTGCCAGCAGCCAAGAGGGGCGTGCGGGAAGGTACGAGCAGTACTTC. This encodes CASSQEGRAGRYEQYF.